This T cell receptor beta chain was sequenced for a study of OX40 agonist ivuxolimab in advanced cancers. Study at large: Patients were dosed with the agonistic anti-OX40 (CD134) antibody ivuxolimab.

With 6 bases clipped from V and 5 bases from J, the junction kept 3 bases outside the gene matches. CDR3 size: 13 residues. Germline V gene data show CDR1 as MNHEY and CDR2 as SVGAGI. TCRdb keeps only in-frame clones here, not all; method: immunoSEQ multiplex PCR. The top ten clones hold about 0.33% of a sample with about 68,000 clones, around 90% of them seen once. A single count supports this clone. The chain combines TRBV6-5 with TRBJ1-4; 7 nucleotides align to TRBD1. This TCR was recovered from an adult with an advanced solid tumor such as melanoma, head and neck, liver or kidney cancer. The sequences come from CD4+ or CD8+ T cells sorted from blood, collected in a trial of the OX40 agonist ivuxolimab. The CDR3 bases are TGTGCCAGCAGGTCGACAGGGAATGAAAAACTGTTTTTT. Its translation is CASRSTGNEKLFF.